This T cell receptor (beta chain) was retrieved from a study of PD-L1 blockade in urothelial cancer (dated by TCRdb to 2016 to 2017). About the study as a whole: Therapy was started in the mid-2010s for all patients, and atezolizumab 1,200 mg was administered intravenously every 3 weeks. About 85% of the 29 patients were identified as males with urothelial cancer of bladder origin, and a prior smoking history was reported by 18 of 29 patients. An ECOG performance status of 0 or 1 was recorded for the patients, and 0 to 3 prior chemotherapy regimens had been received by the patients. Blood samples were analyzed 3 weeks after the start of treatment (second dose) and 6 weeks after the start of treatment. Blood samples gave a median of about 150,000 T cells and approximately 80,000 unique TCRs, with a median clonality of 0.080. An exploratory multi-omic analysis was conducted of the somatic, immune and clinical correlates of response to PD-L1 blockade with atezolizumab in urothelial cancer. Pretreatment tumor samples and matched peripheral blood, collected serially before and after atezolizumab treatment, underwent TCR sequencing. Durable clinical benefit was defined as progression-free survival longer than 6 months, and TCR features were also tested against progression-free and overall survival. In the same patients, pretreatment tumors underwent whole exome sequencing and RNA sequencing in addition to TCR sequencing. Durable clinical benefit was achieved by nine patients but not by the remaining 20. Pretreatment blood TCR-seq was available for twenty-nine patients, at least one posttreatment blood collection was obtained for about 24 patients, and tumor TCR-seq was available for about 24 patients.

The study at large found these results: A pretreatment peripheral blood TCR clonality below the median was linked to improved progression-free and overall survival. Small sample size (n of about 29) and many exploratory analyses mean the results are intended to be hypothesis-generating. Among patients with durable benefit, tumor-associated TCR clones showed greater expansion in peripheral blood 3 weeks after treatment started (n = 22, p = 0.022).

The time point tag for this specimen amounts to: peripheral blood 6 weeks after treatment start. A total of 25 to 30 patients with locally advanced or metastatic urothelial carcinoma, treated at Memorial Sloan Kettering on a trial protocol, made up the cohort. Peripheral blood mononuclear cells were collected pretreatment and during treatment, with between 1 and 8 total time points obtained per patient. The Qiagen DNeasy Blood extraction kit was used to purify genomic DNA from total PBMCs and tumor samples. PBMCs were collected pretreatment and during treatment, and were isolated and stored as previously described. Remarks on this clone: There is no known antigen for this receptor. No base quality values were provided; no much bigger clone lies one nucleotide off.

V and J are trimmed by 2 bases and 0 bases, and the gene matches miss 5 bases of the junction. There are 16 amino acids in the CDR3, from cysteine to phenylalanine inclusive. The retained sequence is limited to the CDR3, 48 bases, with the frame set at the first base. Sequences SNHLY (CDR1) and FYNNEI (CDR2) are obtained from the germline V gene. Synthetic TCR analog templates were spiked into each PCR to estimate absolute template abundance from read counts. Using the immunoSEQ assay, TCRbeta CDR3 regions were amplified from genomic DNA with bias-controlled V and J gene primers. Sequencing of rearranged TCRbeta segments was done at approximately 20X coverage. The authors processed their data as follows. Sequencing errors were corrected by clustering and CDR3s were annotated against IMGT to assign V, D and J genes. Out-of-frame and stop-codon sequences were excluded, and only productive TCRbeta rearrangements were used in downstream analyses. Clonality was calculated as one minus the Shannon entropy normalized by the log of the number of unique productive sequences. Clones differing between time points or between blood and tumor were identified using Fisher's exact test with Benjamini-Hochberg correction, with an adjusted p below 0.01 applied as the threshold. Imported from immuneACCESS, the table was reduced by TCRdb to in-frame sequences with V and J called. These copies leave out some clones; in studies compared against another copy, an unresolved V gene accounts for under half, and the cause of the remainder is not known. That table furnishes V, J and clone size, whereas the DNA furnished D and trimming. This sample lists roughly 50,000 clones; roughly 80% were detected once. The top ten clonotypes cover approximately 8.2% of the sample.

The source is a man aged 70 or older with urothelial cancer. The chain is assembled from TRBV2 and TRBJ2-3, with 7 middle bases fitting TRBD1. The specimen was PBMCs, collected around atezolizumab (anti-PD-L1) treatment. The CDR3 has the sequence CASSEFRDRSTDTQYF. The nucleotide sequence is TGTGCCAGCAGTGAATTTCGGGACAGAAGCACAGATACGCAGTATTTT.